Listed here are 14 T cell receptor beta chains from one sample, sequenced in a study of regulatory T cells in long-lasting Graves disease (dated by TCRdb to the early 2020s). Per the publication, the time point label means: newly diagnosed GD, antithyroid drugs for less than 3 months. For both TCR sequencing and RNA sequencing, RNA was extracted from PBMCs using TRIzol. Receptor amplification or capture employed multiplex PCR. Sequenced using an Illumina HiSeq 4000. CDR3 regions were amplified by Arm-PCR with iRepertoire HTBI primers to construct TCR beta libraries. TCRdb ran its own pipeline on the public reads, namely fastp trimming at Q25 and MiXCR clone calling, and kept in-frame beta chains. Each CDR3 protein appears once, grouped with its most common genes and DNA. The table for this sample lists under 700,000 distinct CDR3 sequences; 15% to 20% of them were counted only once. The ten most abundant clones make up roughly 25% of the sample.

This sample was also put to use in a study of T cells in Graves' hyperthyroidism and ophthalmopathy.

The source was peripheral blood mononuclear cells (PBMCs), collected at new diagnosis, from a patient treated with antithyroid drugs. These receptor sequences come from a woman aged 40-60 years with Graves disease. Donor details come from another sample of the same person, matched by shared clones.

This clonotype was counted ten times or more. CDR3 DNA: TGTGCCAGCAGGTCCACCGGGTCCAGACACAATGAGCAGTTCTTC. It codes for CASRSTGSRHNEQFF. The rearrangement joins TRBV3-1 to TRBJ2-1, with unresolved D. V lost 6 bases to trimming and J lost 5 bases, with 17 bases between them. The germline V gene encodes CDR1 LGHDT and CDR2 YNNKEL (reference sequence). The CDR3 length is 15 residues.

This clonotype was found a few times. The CDR3 reads CASSYSFDNEQFF. As DNA, the CDR3 is TGTGCCAGCAGCTACTCTTTTGACAATGAGCAGTTCTTC. The genes are TRBV7-3 and TRBJ2-1, with D unresolved. V shed 4 bases and J shed 5 bases, with 9 bases lying between them. CDR3 length equals 13 residues. Germline V gene sequence: CDR1 SGHTA, CDR2 FQGTGA.

Ten or more counts support this clonotype. The chain uses TRBV11-2 and TRBJ1-1, with 7 bases aligning to TRBD1. The germline gives CDR1 SGHAT, CDR2 FQNNGV. This CDR3 contains 17 residues. Unmatched junction bases numbered 8, after V lost 1 base and J lost 0 bases. The CDR3 DNA follows: TGTGCCAGCAGCTTAGTCGGTGGGAGGGGGCTGAACACTGAAGCTTTCTTT. Encoded protein: CASSLVGGRGLNTEAFF.

The table lists this clonotype with many counts. The gene calls are TRBV27 and TRBJ2-7; TRBD1 might be the D (6 bases). The CDR3 has 17 residues. CDR1 is MNHEY and CDR2 is SMNVEV in the germline V gene (reference sequence). V was shortened by 5 bases and J by 2 bases, with 22 bases between the two germline ends. The CDR3 DNA sequence: TGTGCCAGCAGTCCCAGGCCCCACACGGGACAAGCCTACGAGCAGTACTTC. Amino acid sequence: CASSPRPHTGQAYEQYF.

This clonotype was picked up a small number of times. It may be a read error: a sequence one base away is much more abundant. The chain is built from TRBV6-2 or TRBV6-3 and TRBJ2-1; a weak D match, TRBD2 (6 bases). There are 16 residues in the CDR3. From germline, CDR1 is MNHEY and CDR2 SVGEGT. CDR3: CASSKNPLRGDDERFF. The DNA for the CDR3 is TGTGCCAGCAGCAAAAACCCTCTTCGCGGGGACGATGAGCGGTTCTTC.

V is TRBV2 and J is TRBJ2-2; D possibly matches TRBD1 or TRBD2 (6 bases each). The V end was cut by 6 bases, the J end by 4 bases, with 18 bases between. In germline, CDR1 is SNHLY, CDR2 FYNNEI. The CDR3 runs to 16 residues. CDR3 bases: TGTGCCAGCAGCCCCCTGAGGGGGGCTGTCACCGGGGAGCTGTTTTTT. This gives the protein CASSPLRGAVTGELFF. The whole variable domain, remainder taken from reference TRBV2 and TRBJ2-2, is EPEVTQTPSHQVTQMGQEVILRCVPISNHLYFYWYRQILGQKVEFLVSFYNNEISEKSEIFDDQFSVERPDGSNFTLKIRSTKLEDSAMYFCASSPLRGAVTGELFFGEGSRLTVL.

This clonotype came up many times. The genes are TRBV6-2 or TRBV6-3 and TRBJ1-2; weak D call: TRBD1 (5 bases). CDR1 is MNHEY and CDR2 is SVGEGT in the germline V gene. The CDR3 covers 16 residues. The V gene lost 0 bases and the J gene lost 4 bases, with 15 bases spanning the gap. The CDR3 spells CASSYSGGDPGYGYTF. The CDR3 nucleotides read TGTGCCAGCAGTTACTCGGGCGGGGACCCTGGCTATGGCTACACCTTC.

This clonotype was detected ten times or more. The chain uses TRBV3-1 and TRBJ1-5, with 8 bases lining up with TRBD1. J gave up 5 bases and V 4 bases, and 4 bases lay outside the gene matches. Germline V gene data show CDR1 as LGHDT and CDR2 as YNNKEL (reference sequence). CDR3 length: 14 residues. The chain's CDR3 is CASSLSGGHQPQHF. For the CDR3, the DNA is TGTGCCAGCAGCCTATCAGGGGGCCATCAGCCCCAGCATTTT.

This clonotype was observed at least ten times. The chain recombines TRBV7-9 with TRBJ2-7; 7 positions agree with TRBD1. There are 13 residues in the CDR3. Germline V gene sequence: CDR1 SEHNR, CDR2 FQNEAQ (reference sequence). J was trimmed by 9 bases and V by 1 base; bases with no gene match: 6. Here the CDR3 reads CASSLEQGFGQYF. The DNA of the CDR3 is TGTGCCAGCAGCTTAGAACAGGGGTTCGGGCAGTACTTC.

This clonotype was counted many times. CDR3 in amino acids: CASSPTGARTEAFF. The CDR3 nucleotides are TGTGCCAGCAGCCCGACGGGGGCTCGGACTGAAGCTTTCTTT. The chain joins TRBV7-9 to TRBJ1-1; possibly TRBD1 for D (6 bases). The V gene lost 5 bases and the J gene lost 5 bases, with 15 bases spanning the gap. This CDR3 region has 14 residues. Germline CDR1 is SEHNR and CDR2 is FQNEAQ (reference sequence).

The chain couples TRBV20-1 to TRBJ2-7; D uncertain. In germline, CDR1 is DFQATT, CDR2 SNEGSKA (reference sequence). CDR3 size: 12 residues. Trimming cost V 6 bases and J 4 bases, with 13 bases left between them. CDR3 nucleotide sequence: TGCAGTGCCCGACTTGGGATATACGAGCAGTACTTC. Its translation is CSARLGIYEQYF.

This clonotype was picked up many times. One end of the junction varies from germline; a read error may be responsible. J is TRBJ1-3 and V is TRBV15; D may be TRBD1 (5 bases). This CDR3 region has 12 residues. Germline CDR1 LNHNV, CDR2 YYDKDF (reference sequence). CDR3 amino acids: CATSRVAGLRHF. CDR3 nucleotides: TGTGCCACCAGCAGAGTGGCGGGGCTTAGACATTTT.

A note on this clonotype: With a far larger clone one base away, a read error is the likely cause. The gene calls are TRBV6-1 and TRBJ2-3; the match to TRBD1 covers 7 bases. Germline values: CDR1 MNHNS, CDR2 SASEGT. V dropped 3 bases and J dropped 2; count of bases not matched to a gene: 5. The CDR3 loop spans 15 amino acids. The CDR3 sequence is CASSESRGHTDTQYF. In DNA form, the CDR3 reads TGTGCCAGCAGTGAGTCTAGGGGGCACACAGATACGCAGTATTTT.

This clonotype was recorded many times. This CDR3 reads CASSPLLGVRENTEAFF. The CDR3 region has the DNA TGTGCCAGCAGCCCTCTACTCGGTGTGAGGGAGAACACTGAAGCTTTCTTT. The chain couples TRBV5-8 to TRBJ1-1, with D hard to call. V lost 4 bases, J lost 1 base, and 20 bases lay in between. Germline CDR1 and CDR2: SGHTS and YDEGEE. The CDR3 contains 17 residues.